This T cell receptor beta chain originates from a study of blood T cell repertoires in COVID-19. Study-wide context: The United States, Italy and Spain were the sources of the acute and convalescent COVID-19 samples.

As originally analysed: Reference gene primer amplification yielded estimated nucleated cell counts. The protocol was immunoSEQ multiplex PCR, while the TCRdb copy is restricted to in-frame clones and leaves out a portion. V and J calls and clone size are those listed in that table; D and trimming were worked out from the DNA. The data hold more than 100,000 clones, with about 81% observed a single time. Self-reported history from a screening survey and questionnaire set each donor's cohort. The CDR3 has 14 residues. The germline CDR1 and CDR2 sequences are MGHDK and SYGVNS. Trimming pared 6 bases from V and 1 base from J, leaving 12 bases between.

Sequencing was done on a sample of PBMCs or T cells enriched from blood (not recorded which). The rearrangement links TRBV25-1 to TRBJ1-1; D is unresolved. This sequence was found in a man in his forties or fifties with acute COVID-19. The CDR3: CASRDYDSNTEAFF. The CDR3 DNA is TGTGCCAGCAGAGACTACGACTCGAACACTGAAGCTTTCTTT.